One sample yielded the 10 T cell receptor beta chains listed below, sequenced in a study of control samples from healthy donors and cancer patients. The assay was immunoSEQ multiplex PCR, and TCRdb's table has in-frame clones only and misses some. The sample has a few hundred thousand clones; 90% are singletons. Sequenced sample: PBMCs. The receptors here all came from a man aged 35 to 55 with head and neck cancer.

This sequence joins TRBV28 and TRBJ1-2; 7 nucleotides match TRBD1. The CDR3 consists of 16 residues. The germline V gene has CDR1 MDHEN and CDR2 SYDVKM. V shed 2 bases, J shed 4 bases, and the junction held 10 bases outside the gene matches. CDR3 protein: CASSLPRDSILYGYTF. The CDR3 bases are TGTGCCAGCAGTTTACCCAGGGACAGCATTCTCTATGGCTACACCTTC.

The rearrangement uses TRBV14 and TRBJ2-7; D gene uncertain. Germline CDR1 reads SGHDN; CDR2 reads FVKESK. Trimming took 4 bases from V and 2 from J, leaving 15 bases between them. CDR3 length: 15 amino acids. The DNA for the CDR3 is TGTGCCAGCAGCCCAGAACCAGTTTCTACCTACGAGCAGTACTTC. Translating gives CASSPEPVSTYEQYF.

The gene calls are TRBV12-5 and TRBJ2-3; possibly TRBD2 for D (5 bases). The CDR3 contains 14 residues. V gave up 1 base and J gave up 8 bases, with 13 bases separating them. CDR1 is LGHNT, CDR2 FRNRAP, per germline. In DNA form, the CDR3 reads TGTGCTAGTGGTTTGGGTGTTAGCGAGATTACGCAGTATTTT. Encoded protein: CASGLGVSEITQYF.

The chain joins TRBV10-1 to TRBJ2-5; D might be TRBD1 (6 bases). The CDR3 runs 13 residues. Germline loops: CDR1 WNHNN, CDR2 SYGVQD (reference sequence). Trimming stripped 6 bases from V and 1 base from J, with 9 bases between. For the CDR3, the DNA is TGCGCCAGCAGCGGACAGACCCAAGAGACCCAGTACTTC. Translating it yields CASSGQTQETQYF.

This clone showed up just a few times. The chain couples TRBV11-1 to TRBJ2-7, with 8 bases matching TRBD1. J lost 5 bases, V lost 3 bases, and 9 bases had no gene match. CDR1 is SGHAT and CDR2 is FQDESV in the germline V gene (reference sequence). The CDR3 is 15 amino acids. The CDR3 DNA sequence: TGTGCCAGCAGCTTGACAGGGGACCTGGCGGACGAGCAGTACTTC. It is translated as CASSLTGDLADEQYF.

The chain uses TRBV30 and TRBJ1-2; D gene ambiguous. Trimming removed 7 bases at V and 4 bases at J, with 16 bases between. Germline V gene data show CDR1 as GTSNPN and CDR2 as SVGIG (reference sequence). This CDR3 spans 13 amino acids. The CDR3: CAFTAVSVYGYTF. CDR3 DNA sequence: TGTGCCTTTACCGCTGTCTCAGTCTATGGCTACACCTTC.

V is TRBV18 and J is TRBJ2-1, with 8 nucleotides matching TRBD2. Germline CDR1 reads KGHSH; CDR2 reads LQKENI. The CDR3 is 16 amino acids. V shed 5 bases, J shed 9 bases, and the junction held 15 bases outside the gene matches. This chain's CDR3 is CASSAYWREEKTEQFF. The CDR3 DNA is TGTGCCAGCTCAGCCTACTGGCGGGAGGAAAAAACTGAGCAGTTCTTC.

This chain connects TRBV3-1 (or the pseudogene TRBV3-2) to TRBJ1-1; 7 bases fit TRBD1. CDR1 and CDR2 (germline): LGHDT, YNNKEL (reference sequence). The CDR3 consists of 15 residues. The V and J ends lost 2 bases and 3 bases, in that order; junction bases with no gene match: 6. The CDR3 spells CASSQRGTVYTEAFF. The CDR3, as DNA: TGTGCCAGCAGCCAAAGGGGGACAGTTTACACTGAAGCTTTCTTT.

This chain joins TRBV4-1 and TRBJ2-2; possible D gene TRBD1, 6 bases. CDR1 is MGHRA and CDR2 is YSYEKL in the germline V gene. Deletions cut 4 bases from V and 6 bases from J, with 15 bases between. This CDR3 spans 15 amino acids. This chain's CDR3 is CASSPGTFYAGELFF. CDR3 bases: TGCGCCAGCAGCCCCGGGACATTCTATGCCGGGGAGCTGTTTTTT.

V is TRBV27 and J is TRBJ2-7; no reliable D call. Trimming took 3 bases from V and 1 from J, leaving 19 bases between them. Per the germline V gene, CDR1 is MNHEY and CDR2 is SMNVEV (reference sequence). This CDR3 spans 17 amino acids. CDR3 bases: TGTGCCAGCAGTTTCAACCCACCGAACGTAGGGTCCTACGAGCAGTACTTC. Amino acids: CASSFNPPNVGSYEQYF.